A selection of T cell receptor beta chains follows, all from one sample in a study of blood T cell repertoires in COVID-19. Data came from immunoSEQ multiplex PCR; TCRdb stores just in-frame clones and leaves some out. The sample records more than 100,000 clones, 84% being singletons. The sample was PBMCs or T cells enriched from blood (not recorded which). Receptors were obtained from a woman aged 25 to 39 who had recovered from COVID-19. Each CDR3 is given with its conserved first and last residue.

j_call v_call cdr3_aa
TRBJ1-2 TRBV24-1 CATSGPGQGNYGYTF
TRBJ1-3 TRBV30 CAWSFSGHSGNTIYF
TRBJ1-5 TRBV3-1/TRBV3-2 CASSQDRGENQPQHF
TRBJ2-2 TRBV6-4 CACSLAGGPGELFF
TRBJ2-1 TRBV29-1 CSAPGQPNNEQFF
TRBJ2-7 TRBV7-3 CASSQGLAGVIYEQYF
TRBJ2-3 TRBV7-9 CASSPSGRALNTQYF
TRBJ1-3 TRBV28 CASSPRGGRVGNTIYF
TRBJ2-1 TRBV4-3 CASSSQGGPSGSSYNEQFF
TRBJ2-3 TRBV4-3 CAVSRSVTSTDTQYF
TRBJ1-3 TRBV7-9 CASSSFGTVLGNTIYF
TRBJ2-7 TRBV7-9 CASSPQASGRYGQYF
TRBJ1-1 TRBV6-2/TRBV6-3 CASSYPDRGYEAFF
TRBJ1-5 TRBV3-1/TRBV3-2 CASSQVGGNQPQHF
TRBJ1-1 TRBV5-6 CASSLAMSDTEAFF
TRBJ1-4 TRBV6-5 CASSYDRGEKLFF
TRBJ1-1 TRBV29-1 CSAGTGVEAFF
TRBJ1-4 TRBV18 CASSRDSLISYEKLFF
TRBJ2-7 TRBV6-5 CASSPAGDPPYEQYF
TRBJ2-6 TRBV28 CASSDYSGANVLTF
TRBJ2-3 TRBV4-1 CASSLQVPSADTQYF
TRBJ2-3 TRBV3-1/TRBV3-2 CATLRRGTDGDTQYF
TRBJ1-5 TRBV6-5 CASSTQGNQPQHF
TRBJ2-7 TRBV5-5 CASSSAGTGIYEQYF
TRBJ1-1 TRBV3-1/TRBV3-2 CASSQGTGANTEAFF
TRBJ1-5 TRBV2 CASSEWGQQPQHF
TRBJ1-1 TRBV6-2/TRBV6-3 CASSYPGQDDQAFF
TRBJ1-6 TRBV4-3 CASSHGRETASYNSPLHF
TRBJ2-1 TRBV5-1 CASSLDTSGRDEQFF
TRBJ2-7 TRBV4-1 CASRGVKGQGIYEQYF
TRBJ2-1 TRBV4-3 CASSQDWASGSDIPYNEQFF
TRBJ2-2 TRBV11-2 CASSQRTSGGELFF
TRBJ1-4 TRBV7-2 CASSARTNEKLFF
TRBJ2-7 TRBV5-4 CASSLAGVGEQYF
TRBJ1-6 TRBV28 CASSSTALGLNSPLHF
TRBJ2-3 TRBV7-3 CASSLKPRDLSTDTQYF
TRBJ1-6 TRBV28 CASSPNLTGLNSPLHF
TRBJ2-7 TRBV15 CATSRDKRATYEQYF
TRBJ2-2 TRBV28 CASSSGERSTGELFF
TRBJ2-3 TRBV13 CASSAQGTTDTQYF
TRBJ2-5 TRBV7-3 CASSLTGTNEETQYF
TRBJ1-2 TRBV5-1 CASSLDRASNYGYTF
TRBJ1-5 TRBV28 CASGTGVQPQHF
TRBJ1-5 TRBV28 CSTGNQPQHF
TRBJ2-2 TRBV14 CASSHVRGSGELFF
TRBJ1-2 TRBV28 CASFTGGPIGYTF
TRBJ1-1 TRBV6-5 CASSYRTRMNTEAFF
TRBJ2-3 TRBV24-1 CATSVHSGGGTHTQYF